The T cell receptor (beta chain) described here comes from a study of early T cells in non-severe SARS-CoV-2 infection. Study-wide background: The study sequenced bulk RNA from unsorted whole blood, with chains unpaired.

Tagging with unique molecular identifiers was applied to individual cDNA molecules. A single record per CDR3 protein comes from TCRdb applying MiXCR to the 5' RACE reads. The profile shows more than 65,000 distinct CDR3 sequences, roughly 15% of them singletons. This clonotype was counted only a few times. The target antigen is unknown. General study results and limits: CD4 and private specificities were missed by VDJdb matching, which favored anti-spike CD8 responses.

The sequence derives from an adult who was a healthcare worker with PCR-confirmed SARS-CoV-2 infection or an uninfected control (not recorded which). The sample consisted of whole blood.

CDR3 nucleotides: TGTGCCAGCAGCCTTAAAGTCGAGCGGCCGCAGTACTTC. Translation: CASSLKVERPQYF. The chain recombines TRBV3-1 with TRBJ2-7; D may be TRBD2 (5 bases). The CDR3 spans 13 residues. CDR1 is LGHDT, CDR2 YNNKEL, per germline (reference sequence). V was pared by 4 bases and J by 9 bases, with 16 bases between.